What follows describes a single T cell receptor (beta chain). No antigen is known for it. Some clones are missing from TCRdb's copy, which holds only in-frame ones; the method was immunoSEQ multiplex PCR. The sample yields around 76,000 clones, roughly 85% seen once. The sample comes from a study of OX40 agonist ivuxolimab in advanced cancers. The CDR3 contains 14 residues. V shed 0 bases and J shed 5 bases, with 7 bases lying between them. Germline CDR1 and CDR2: SGHDN and FVKESK. Findings and caveats of the study: Some patients without response likewise showed low normalized clonal expansion.

This clonotype was obtained from an adult with an advanced solid tumor such as melanoma, head and neck, liver or kidney cancer. The specimen comprised CD4+ or CD8+ T cells sorted from blood, sampled in a trial of the OX40 agonist ivuxolimab. This rearrangement joins TRBV14 to TRBJ2-2; D not certain. Here the CDR3 DNA reads TGTGCCAGCAGCCAAGAAAGGCGAACCGGGGAGCTGTTTTTT. This gives the protein CASSQERRTGELFF. Using reference TRBV14 and TRBJ2-2 for the parts outside the CDR3, the full variable domain is EAGVTQFPSHSVIEKGQTVTLRCDPISGHDNLYWYRRVMGKEIKFLLHFVKESKQDESGMPNNRFLAERTGGTYSTLKVQPAELEDSGVYFCASSQERRTGELFFGEGSRLTVL.